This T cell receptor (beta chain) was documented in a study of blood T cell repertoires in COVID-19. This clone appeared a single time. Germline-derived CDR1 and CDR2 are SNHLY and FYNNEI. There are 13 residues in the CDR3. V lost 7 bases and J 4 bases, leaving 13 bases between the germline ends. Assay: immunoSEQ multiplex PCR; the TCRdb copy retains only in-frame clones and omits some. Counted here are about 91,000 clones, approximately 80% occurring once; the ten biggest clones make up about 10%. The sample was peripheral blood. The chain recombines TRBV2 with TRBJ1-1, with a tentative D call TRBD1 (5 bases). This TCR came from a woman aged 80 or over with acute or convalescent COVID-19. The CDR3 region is CASIGAPGTEAFF. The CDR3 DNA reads TGTGCCAGCATTGGGGCCCCGGGCACTGAAGCTTTCTTT.